Shown below are 19 T cell receptor beta chains from a single sample sequenced in a study of blood T cell repertoires in COVID-19. The assay was immunoSEQ multiplex PCR, and TCRdb's table has in-frame clones only and misses some. This sample carries roughly 380,000 clones, approximately 80% of them seen once, and the ten largest clones take roughly 1.1%. Sequencing input: peripheral blood. These receptors all come from a human donor with acute or convalescent COVID-19. The donor label of this sample is uncertain.

A single count supports this clone. Other nucleotide sequences in the sample specify the same CDR3. V is TRBV18 and J is TRBJ1-2; TRBD1 matches 9 bases. Trimming took 0 bases from V and 4 from J; bases not matched to a gene: 3. The germline CDR1 and CDR2 sequences are KGHSH and LQKENI. This CDR3 has 15 residues. DNA of the CDR3: TGTGCCAGCTCACCACCGGGACAGGGTCGCTATGGCTACACCTTC. Its protein product is CASSPPGQGRYGYTF. Based on the CDR3 plus reference TRBV18 and TRBJ1-2, the full variable domain is NAGVMQNPRHLVRRRGQEARLRCSPMKGHSHVYWYRQLPEEGLKFMVYLQKENIIDESGMPKERFSAEFPKEGPSILRIQQVVRGDSAAYFCASSPPGQGRYGYTFGSGTRLTVV.

The J gene is TRBJ1-2, the V gene TRBV5-4; D gene unclear. Germline CDR1 is SGHNT and CDR2 is YYREEE (reference sequence). The V and J ends lost 0 bases and 2 bases respectively, with 8 bases between them. There are 14 residues in the CDR3. CDR3 DNA: TGTGCCAGCAGCTTGGGTGCCGGGAACTATGGCTACACCTTC. This translates into CASSLGAGNYGYTF.

The chain carries TRBV2 and TRBJ1-5, with a weak D call TRBD1 (5 bases). This CDR3 spans 13 amino acids. The germline V and J ends were trimmed by 7 bases and 7 bases, with 14 bases remaining between them. Germline CDR1 and CDR2: SNHLY and FYNNEI. The CDR3 nucleotides are TGTGCCAGCACGGAGGAGGGGTGGCAGCCCCAGCATTTT. Residues: CASTEEGWQPQHF.

The chain carries TRBV11-2 and TRBJ2-7, with D perhaps TRBD1 (6 bases). The CDR3 consists of 12 residues. Trimming took off 4 bases at V and 7 bases at J, with 11 bases between the two ends. Germline V gene sequence: CDR1 SGHAT, CDR2 FQNNGV. CDR3 in amino acids: CASSWGLGEQYF. The CDR3 nucleotides are TGTGCCAGCAGCTGGGGGCTCGGGGAGCAGTACTTC.

The chain recombines TRBV7-9 with TRBJ2-3, with 8 positions matching TRBD1. From germline, CDR1 is SEHNR and CDR2 FQNEAQ (reference sequence). J lost 1 base, V lost 6 bases, and 12 bases had no gene match. The CDR3 loop spans 17 amino acids. The CDR3 sequence is CASSYISGGAGTDTQYF. The CDR3 coding sequence is TGTGCCAGCAGTTACATATCAGGGGGCGCGGGCACAGATACGCAGTATTTT.

The J gene is TRBJ2-7, the V gene TRBV4-1, with D unclear. Trimming cost V 0 bases and J 0 bases, with 12 bases left between them. The CDR3 covers 16 residues. Germline CDR1 MGHRA, CDR2 YSYEKL. For the CDR3, the DNA is TGCGCCAGCAGCCAAGATTCCGCAGTCTTCTCCTACGAGCAGTACTTC. Translated, it gives CASSQDSAVFSYEQYF.

The J gene is TRBJ2-3, the V gene TRBV6-1; tentative D call: TRBD2 (7 bases). The ends were cut back, 1 base at V and 2 bases at J, with 13 bases in the middle. Germline lookup yields CDR1 MNHNS and CDR2 SASEGT. The CDR3 covers 16 residues. Written as DNA, the CDR3 is TGTGCCAGCAGTGAAGTGAGGGGGGGCCCCACAGATACGCAGTATTTT. It specifies CASSEVRGGPTDTQYF.

The chain has TRBV29-1 and TRBJ1-1, with a possible D match to TRBD1 (5 bases). This CDR3 is built from 14 residues. V lost 4 bases, J lost 2 bases, and 14 bases lay in between. The germline CDR1 and CDR2 sequences are SQVTM and ANQGSEA. In DNA, the CDR3 is TGCAGCGTTGTGTGGGGGGGGGTTAACACTGAAGCTTTCTTT. This sequence encodes CSVVWGGVNTEAFF.

In DNA, the CDR3 is TGTGCCAGCAGTACGGGACAGGGAACGGCTCAGCCCCAGCATTTT. This gives the protein CASSTGQGTAQPQHF. The chain has TRBV28 and TRBJ1-5, with TRBD1 identical over 9 bases. V dropped 5 bases and J dropped 6; count of bases not matched to a gene: 8. Germline CDR1 and CDR2: MDHEN and SYDVKM. The CDR3 runs to 15 residues.

The chain combines TRBV3-1 (or the pseudogene TRBV3-2) with TRBJ1-5, with D uncertain. CDR1 is LGHDT and CDR2 is YNNKEL in the germline V gene (reference sequence). Trimming cost V 0 bases and J 5 bases, with 11 bases left between them. The CDR3 runs to 15 residues. The CDR3 coding sequence is TGTGCCAGCAGCCAAGAAGAGGAGAGATATCAGCCCCAGCATTTT. This translates into CASSQEEERYQPQHF.

This sequence joins TRBV30 and TRBJ2-7; D may be TRBD2 (7 bases). The V gene's germline CDR1 is GTSNPN and CDR2 SVGIG (reference sequence). V was trimmed by 2 bases and J by 4 bases, leaving 18 bases between them. The CDR3 runs 15 residues. CDR3 sequence reads: CAWSFQPGGGYEQYF. As DNA, the CDR3 is TGTGCCTGGAGTTTTCAACCGGGGGGCGGGTACGAGCAGTACTTC.

The chain combines TRBV7-2 with TRBJ1-1; D may be TRBD1 (5 bases). CDR3 length equals 13 residues. The V end lost 2 bases, the J end lost 7 bases, and 11 bases lay between the germline ends. Germline V gene lookup returns CDR1 SGHTA and CDR2 FQGNSA. CDR3 sequence: CASSLMETVEAFF. CDR3 nucleotide sequence: TGTGCCAGCAGCTTAATGGAGACAGTTGAAGCTTTCTTT. The entire variable domain, with the rest obtained from reference TRBV7-2 and TRBJ1-1, is as follows: GAGVSQSPSNKVTEKGKDVELRCDPISGHTALYWYRQSLGQGLEFLIYFQGNSAPDKSGLPSDRFSAERTGGSVSTLTIQRTQQEDSAVYLCASSLMETVEAFFGQGTRLTVV.

The V and J genes are TRBV5-6 and TRBJ1-2; 12 nucleotides agree with TRBD1. V was clipped by 6 bases and J by 6 bases; unmatched bases: 6. Germline assignment: CDR1 SGHDT and CDR2 YYEEEE. CDR3 length equals 14 residues. In nucleotides, the CDR3 is TGTGCCAGCAAGGGGACAGGGGGCGTCAATGGCTACACCTTC. Its protein product is CASKGTGGVNGYTF.

The chain uses TRBV5-1 and TRBJ1-6; 9 bases are shared with TRBD1. This CDR3 comprises 15 residues. V was pared by 0 bases and J by 7 bases, with 2 bases of the junction left unmatched. Germline CDR1 reads SGHRS; CDR2 reads YFSETQ. The CDR3 bases are TGCGCCAGCAGCTTGGGTGGACAGGGGAATTCACCCCTCCACTTT. Translating it yields CASSLGGQGNSPLHF.

The chain employs TRBV30 and TRBJ2-7; 12 nucleotides line up with TRBD1. The CDR3 covers 14 residues. V dropped 3 bases and J dropped 5; count of bases not matched to a gene: 5. Germline V gene data show CDR1 as GTSNPN and CDR2 as SVGIG (reference sequence). This CDR3 reads CAWSTGTGGHEQYF. CDR3 nucleotide sequence: TGTGCCTGGAGCACCGGGACAGGGGGCCACGAGCAGTACTTC.

The chain carries TRBV2 and TRBJ1-2, with 9 bases aligning to TRBD1. Germline-derived CDR1 and CDR2 are SNHLY and FYNNEI. Trimming removed 4 bases from V and 8 bases from J; junction bases left unmatched: 2. The CDR3 contains 12 residues. CDR3 region: CASSGTGEGYTF. In DNA, the CDR3 is TGTGCCAGCAGTGGGACAGGGGAAGGCTACACCTTC. The variable domain in full, with the rest retrieved from reference TRBV2 and TRBJ1-2, is EPEVTQTPSHQVTQMGQEVILRCVPISNHLYFYWYRQILGQKVEFLVSFYNNEISEKSEIFDDQFSVERPDGSNFTLKIRSTKLEDSAMYFCASSGTGEGYTFGSGTRLTVV.

This clone was seen a few times. J is TRBJ1-3 and V is TRBV15; tentative D call: TRBD1 (6 bases). Per the germline V gene, CDR1 is LNHNV and CDR2 is YYDKDF (reference sequence). CDR3 length: 15 residues. V gave up 5 bases and J gave up 4 bases, with 15 bases separating them. In DNA, the CDR3 is TGTGCCACCAGCGGCCAACTCGGACAGGGAAACACCATATATTTT. It yields the protein CATSGQLGQGNTIYF.

The chain has TRBV5-4 and TRBJ2-3; maybe TRBD2 (5 bases). Trimming took 6 bases from V and 0 from J, leaving 20 bases between them. This CDR3 is 17 amino acids long. Germline CDR1 is SGHNT and CDR2 is YYREEE (reference sequence). The CDR3: CASNPTPGILSTDTQYF. The CDR3 nucleotides read TGTGCCAGCAATCCAACGCCGGGGATACTTAGCACAGATACGCAGTATTTT.

The genes are TRBV10-3 and TRBJ1-1; a possible D gene is TRBD1 (5 bases). V lost 4 bases and J lost 1, with 7 bases in between. The CDR3 length is 13 residues. In germline, CDR1 is ENHRY, CDR2 SYGVKD. CDR3 residues: CAISAGGNTEAFF. The CDR3 DNA reads as TGTGCCATCAGTGCGGGGGGGAACACTGAAGCTTTCTTT.